This T cell receptor (beta chain) comes out of a study of blood T cell repertoires in COVID-19. Study at large: Acute-phase and convalescent COVID-19 samples originated in the United States, Italy and Spain.

Germline CDR1 KGHSH, CDR2 LQKENI. The J segment lost 5 bases and the V segment lost 5 bases, leaving 9 bases of the junction unmatched. CDR3 length: 14 amino acids. Per the original data handling: Nucleated cell counts were estimated from reference gene primer amplification. Repertoires were generated with immunoSEQ multiplex PCR, while TCRdb's copy carries only in-frame clones and drops some. D and trimming were read from the DNA, whereas the V and J calls and clone size are those reported in that table. This table has about 290,000 clones, around 92% appearing once. The clonotype originates from a woman in her twenties or thirties with COVID-19, enrolled during active disease. The sequencing sample was made of peripheral blood. The chain couples TRBV18 to TRBJ2-7; TRBD1 matches at 7 bases. CDR3 sequence: CASSVTGSVNEQYF. CDR3 nucleotide sequence: TGTGCCAGCTCAGTGACAGGGTCGGTGAACGAGCAGTACTTC.